This T cell receptor (beta chain) was recorded in a study of blood T cell repertoires in COVID-19. In the study overall: Acute-phase and convalescent COVID-19 samples originated in the United States, Italy and Spain. From T cells, B-cell-depleted T cells, or PBMCs came the material, which was cDNA or gDNA.

Germline V lookup: CDR1 SGHNT, CDR2 YENEEA. V gave up 3 bases and J gave up 5 bases, with 7 bases separating them. This CDR3 spans 13 amino acids. In the original processing: The authors estimated nucleated cell counts from reference gene primer amplification. Data came from immunoSEQ multiplex PCR; TCRdb stores just in-frame clones and leaves some out. V, J and clone size were drawn from that table, and D and trimming were deduced from the DNA. Of 35,000 to 50,000 clones detected, about four fifths appear once; the ten largest clones hold 9% to 10%. The rearrangement joins TRBV11-3 to TRBJ1-4; D unresolved. This TCR was recovered from a man in his sixties in a cohort sampled during active COVID-19. Source material: peripheral blood. The CDR3 loop is CASSFDRNEKLFF. In DNA, the CDR3 is TGTGCCAGCAGCTTCGATCGGAATGAAAAACTGTTTTTT.